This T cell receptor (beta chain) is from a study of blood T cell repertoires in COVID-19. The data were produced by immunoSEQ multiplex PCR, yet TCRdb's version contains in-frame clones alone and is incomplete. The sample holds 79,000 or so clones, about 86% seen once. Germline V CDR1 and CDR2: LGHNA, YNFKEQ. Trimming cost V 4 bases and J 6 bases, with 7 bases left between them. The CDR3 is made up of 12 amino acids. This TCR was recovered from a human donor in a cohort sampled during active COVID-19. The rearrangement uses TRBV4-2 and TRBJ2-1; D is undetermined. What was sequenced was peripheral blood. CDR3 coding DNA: TGTGCCAGCAGCCCTGTAGCCAATGAGCAGTTCTTC. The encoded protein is CASSPVANEQFF.